This T cell receptor beta chain emerged from a study of Tregs in tolerant kidney transplant recipients. The study, taken as a whole, reports: Donor-specific Treg expansion exceeded global Treg expansion in tolerant patients, suggesting antigen drive.

CDR1 and CDR2 from the germline V gene are LNHNV and YYDKDF (reference sequence). Deletions cut 0 bases from V and 1 base from J, with 5 bases between. The CDR3 extends over 14 amino acids. A remark on this clone: Its antigen is not identified.

Some clones are missing from TCRdb's copy, which holds only in-frame ones; the method was immunoSEQ multiplex PCR. The data contain 60,000 to 70,000 clones, roughly 92% of them seen just once; the ten biggest clones take up approximately 11%. Sequencing used CD8+ T cells from blood, obtained before the transplant. The rearrangement links TRBV15 to TRBJ2-3; D uncertain. The sequence came from a human donor who received a combined kidney and bone marrow transplant. Written as DNA, the CDR3 is TGTGCCACCAGCAGAGAAAGCGGCACAGATACGCAGTATTTT. The encoded protein is CATSRESGTDTQYF.